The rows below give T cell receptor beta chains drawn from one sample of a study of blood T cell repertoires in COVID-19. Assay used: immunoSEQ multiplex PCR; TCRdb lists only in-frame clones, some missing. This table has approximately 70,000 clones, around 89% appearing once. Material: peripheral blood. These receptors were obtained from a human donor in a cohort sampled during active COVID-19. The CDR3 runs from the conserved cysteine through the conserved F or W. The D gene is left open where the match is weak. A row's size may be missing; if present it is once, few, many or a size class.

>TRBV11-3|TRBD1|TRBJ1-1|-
CASSPPTGITEAFF
TGTGCCAGCAGCCCCCCGACAGGGATCACTGAAGCTTTCTTT
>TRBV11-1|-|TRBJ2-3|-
CASSLRSGALDTQYF
TGTGCCAGCAGCCTGAGGAGCGGTGCGCTTGATACGCAGTATTTT
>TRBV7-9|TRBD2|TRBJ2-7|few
CASSPTSGRPYEQYF
TGTGCCAGCAGCCCCACTAGCGGGAGGCCCTACGAGCAGTACTTC
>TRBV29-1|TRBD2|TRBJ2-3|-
CSAFSGRATDTQYF
TGCAGCGCCTTTAGCGGGAGGGCCACAGATACGCAGTATTTT
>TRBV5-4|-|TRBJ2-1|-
CASTTSGHNEQFF
TGTGCCAGCACCACAAGCGGGCACAATGAGCAGTTCTTC
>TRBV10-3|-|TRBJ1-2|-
CAIRVSGSYGYTF
TGTGCCATCAGGGTATCAGGGTCCTATGGCTACACCTTC
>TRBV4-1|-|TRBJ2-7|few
CASSQGATSYEQYF
TGCGCCAGCAGCCAGGGGGCGACCTCCTACGAGCAGTACTTC
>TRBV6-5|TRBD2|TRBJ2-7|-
CASKQAGEVYEQYF
TGTGCCAGCAAACAAGCGGGAGAGGTTTACGAGCAGTACTTC
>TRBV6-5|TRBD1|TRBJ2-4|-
CASRQGSKNIQYF
TGTGCCAGCCGACAGGGTAGCAAAAACATTCAGTACTTC
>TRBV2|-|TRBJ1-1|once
CASSPTGYTEAFF
TGTGCCAGCAGTCCCACAGGTTACACTGAAGCTTTCTTT
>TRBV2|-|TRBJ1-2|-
CASSEDNGEGNYGYTF
TGTGCCAGCAGTGAAGACAACGGAGAGGGTAACTATGGCTACACCTTC
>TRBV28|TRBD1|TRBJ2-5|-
CASSFSDRGQTQYF
TGTGCCAGCAGTTTTTCTGACAGGGGTCAGACCCAGTACTTC
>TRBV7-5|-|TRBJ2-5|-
CVRSCRTSLICGRETQYF
TGTGTCAGAAGCTGCCGGACTAGTTTAATTTGTGGGCGAGAGACCCAGTACTTC
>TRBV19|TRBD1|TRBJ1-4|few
CASSSGQGARFYEKLFF
TGTGCCAGTTCCTCCGGCCAGGGGGCGCGTTTTTATGAAAAACTGTTTTTT
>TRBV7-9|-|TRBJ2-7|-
CASSYGGSYEQYF
TGTGCCAGCAGTTACGGGGGCTCCTACGAGCAGTACTTC
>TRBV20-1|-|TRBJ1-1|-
CSAYGGTEAFF
TGCAGTGCTTACGGGGGCACTGAAGCTTTCTTT
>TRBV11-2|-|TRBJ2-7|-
CASSLVGGLTYEQYF
TGTGCCAGCAGCTTAGTCGGGGGGCTAACCTACGAGCAGTACTTC
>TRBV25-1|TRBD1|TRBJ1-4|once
CASSDGAGQGFEKLFF
TGTGCCAGCAGTGATGGGGCGGGACAGGGGTTCGAAAAACTGTTTTTT
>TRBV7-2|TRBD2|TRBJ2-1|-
CASSPYSGRVLNEQFF
TGTGCCAGCAGCCCATATAGCGGGAGGGTACTCAATGAGCAGTTCTTC
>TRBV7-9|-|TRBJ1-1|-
CASSSPRQGISMNTEAFF
TGTGCCAGCAGCTCCCCTCGGCAGGGAATATCAATGAACACTGAAGCTTTCTTT
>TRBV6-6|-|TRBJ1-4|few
CASRRGLTNEKLFF
TGTGCCAGCAGAAGGGGGTTGACTAATGAAAAACTGTTTTTT
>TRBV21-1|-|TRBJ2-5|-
CASSKVQGRETQYF
TGTGCCAGCAGCAAGGTACAGGGTAGAGAGACCCAGTACTTC
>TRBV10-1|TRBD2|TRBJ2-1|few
CASRAGTSGMQFF
TGCGCCAGCAGAGCCGGGACTAGCGGGATGCAGTTCTTC
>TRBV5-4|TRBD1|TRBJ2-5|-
CASSVDPGQRETQYF
TGTGCCAGCAGTGTCGACCCGGGACAGAGGGAGACCCAGTACTTC
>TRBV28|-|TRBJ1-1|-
CASFLAGNTEAFF
TGTGCCAGCTTCCTGGCAGGGAACACTGAAGCTTTCTTT
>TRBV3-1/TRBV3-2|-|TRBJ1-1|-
CASSQVFDTEAFF
TGTGCCAGCAGCCAAGTGTTCGACACTGAAGCTTTCTTT
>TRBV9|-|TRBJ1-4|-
CASSVGDSEKLFF
TGTGCCAGCAGCGTAGGTGATAGTGAAAAACTGTTTTTT
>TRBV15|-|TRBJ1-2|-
CATSRDYGFEGSYGYTF
TGTGCCACCAGCAGAGATTATGGATTTGAGGGTTCCTATGGCTACACCTTC
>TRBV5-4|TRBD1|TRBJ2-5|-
CASSKTGGLQETQYF
TGTGCCAGCAGCAAGACAGGGGGCCTCCAAGAGACCCAGTACTTC
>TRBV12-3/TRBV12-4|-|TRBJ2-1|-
CASSGTGNEQFF
TGTGCCAGCAGTGGTACGGGTAATGAGCAGTTCTTC
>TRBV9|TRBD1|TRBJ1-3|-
CASSVGQGPGNTIYF
TGTGCCAGCAGCGTAGGACAGGGGCCTGGAAACACCATATATTTT
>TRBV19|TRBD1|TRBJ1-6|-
CASSSGGFSPLHF
TGTGCCAGTAGTTCAGGGGGTTTTTCACCCCTCCACTTT
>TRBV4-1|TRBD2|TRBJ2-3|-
CASSQGLAGGRKYF
TGCGCCAGCAGCCAAGGGCTAGCGGGAGGCCGCAAGTATTTT
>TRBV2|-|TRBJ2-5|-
CASSEAAGETQYF
TGTGCCAGCAGTGAAGCGGCAGGAGAGACCCAGTACTTC
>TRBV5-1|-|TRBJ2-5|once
CASSLFQNQETQYF
TGCGCCAGCAGCTTGTTTCAGAACCAAGAGACCCAGTACTTC
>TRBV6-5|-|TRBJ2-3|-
CASSLLRTHTDTQYF
TGTGCCAGCAGTCTACTAAGGACACACACAGATACGCAGTATTTT
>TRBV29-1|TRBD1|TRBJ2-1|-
CSVRQGYNEQFF
TGCAGCGTTCGACAGGGGTACAATGAGCAGTTCTTC